The 2 T cell receptor beta chains below all came from one sample that was sequenced in a study of blood T cell repertoires in COVID-19. This table comes from immunoSEQ multiplex PCR, and its TCRdb copy is limited to in-frame clones, with some not included. The table has about 110,000 clones, 70% to 80% seen once. The sample was peripheral blood. The receptors originated from a human donor with acute or convalescent COVID-19. The donor label of this sample is uncertain.

This clone has just a few counts. The V and J genes are TRBV6-2 or TRBV6-3 and TRBJ1-2; D is unresolved. The CDR3 loop spans 14 amino acids. CDR1 is MNHEY and CDR2 is SVGEGT in the germline V gene. Trimming removed 2 bases at V and 3 bases at J, with 10 bases between. The CDR3 spells CASSYREGYYGYTF. CDR3 nucleotide sequence: TGTGCCAGCAGTTACCGGGAGGGCTACTATGGCTACACCTTC.

V usage is TRBV19 and J usage is TRBJ1-2, with D perhaps TRBD1 (6 bases). Germline V gene sequence: CDR1 LNHDA, CDR2 SQIVND (reference sequence). Trimming removed 6 bases at V and 4 bases at J, with 21 bases between. The CDR3 is 16 residues long. The CDR3: CASSHLDSQHSYGYTF. The CDR3 coding sequence is TGTGCCAGTAGCCACTTGGACAGCCAACACTCCTATGGCTACACCTTC.